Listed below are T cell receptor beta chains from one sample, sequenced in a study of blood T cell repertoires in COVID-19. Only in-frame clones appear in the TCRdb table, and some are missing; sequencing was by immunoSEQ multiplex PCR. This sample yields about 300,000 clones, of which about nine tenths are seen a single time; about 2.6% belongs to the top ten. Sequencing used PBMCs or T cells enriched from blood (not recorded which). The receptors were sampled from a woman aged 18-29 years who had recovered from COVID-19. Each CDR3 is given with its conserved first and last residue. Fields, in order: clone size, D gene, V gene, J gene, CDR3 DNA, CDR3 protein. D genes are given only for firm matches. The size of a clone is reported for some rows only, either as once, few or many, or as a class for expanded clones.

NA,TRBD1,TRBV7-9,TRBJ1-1,TGTGCCAGCAGCTTGAGGGACAGGGTTTCCACTGAAGCTTTCTTT,CASSLRDRVSTEAFF
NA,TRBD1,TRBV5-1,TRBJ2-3,TGCGCCAGCAGCTCGCCAGGGGGCGCCCAAGATACGCAGTATTTT,CASSSPGGAQDTQYF
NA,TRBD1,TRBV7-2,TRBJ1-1,TGTGCCAGCAGCACCGGACAGGGTTCGAGCACTGAAGCTTTCTTT,CASSTGQGSSTEAFF
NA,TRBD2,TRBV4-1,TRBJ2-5,TGCGCCAGCAGCTCGCTGGGGGGGAAAGAGACCCAGTACTTC,CASSSLGGKETQYF
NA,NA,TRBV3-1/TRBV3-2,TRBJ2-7,TGTGCCAGCAGCCAGGGGCCAACGGTTGCGTACGAGCAGTACTTC,CASSQGPTVAYEQYF
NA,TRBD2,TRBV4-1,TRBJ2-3,TGCGCCAGCAGCCAGCTAGCGGGGCTTTTTACTAGCACAGATACGCAGTATTTT,CASSQLAGLFTSTDTQYF
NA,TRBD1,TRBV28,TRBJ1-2,TGTGCCAGCAGTTTAGCCCATCGGACAGGTCGGCATGGCTACACCTTC,CASSLAHRTGRHGYTF
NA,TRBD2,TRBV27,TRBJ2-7,TGTGCCAGCAGCGGACTAGCGGGAGAAAAGAGCTACGAGCAGTACTTC,CASSGLAGEKSYEQYF
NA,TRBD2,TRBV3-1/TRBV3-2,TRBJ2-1,TGTGCCAGCAGCCAAGGGCTAGCGGAGTACAATGAGCAGTTCTTC,CASSQGLAEYNEQFF
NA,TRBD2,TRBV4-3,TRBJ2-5,TGCGCCAGCAGCCAAGATTGGGGGAGGGCCGATGAGACCCAGTACTTC,CASSQDWGRADETQYF
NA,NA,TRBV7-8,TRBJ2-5,TGTGCCACCTTGGGGGGAGAGACCCAGTACTTC,CATLGGETQYF
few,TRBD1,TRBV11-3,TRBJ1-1,TGTGCCAGCAGACCCGAACAGGGGGGAGCTTTCTTT,CASRPEQGGAFF
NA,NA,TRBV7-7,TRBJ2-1,TGTGCCAGCAGCTCACTGACACGCGAATACAATGAGCAGTTCTTC,CASSSLTREYNEQFF
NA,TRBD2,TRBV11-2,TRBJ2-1,TGTGCCAGCAGTCCCATAGCGGGGGGACCGAACAATGAGCAGTTCTTC,CASSPIAGGPNNEQFF
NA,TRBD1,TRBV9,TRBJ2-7,TGTGCCAGCAGCTCCCGTGGGACAGGGGTCTACGAGCAGTACTTC,CASSSRGTGVYEQYF
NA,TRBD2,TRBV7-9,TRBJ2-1,TGTGCCAGCAGCCGGACTAGTACGTATGAGCAGTTCTTC,CASSRTSTYEQFF
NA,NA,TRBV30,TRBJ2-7,TGTGCCTGGGCGGGATATACCTACGAGCAGTACTTC,CAWAGYTYEQYF
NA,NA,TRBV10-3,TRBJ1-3,TGTGCCATCGTCGCAGCTGGAAACACCATATATTTT,CAIVAAGNTIYF
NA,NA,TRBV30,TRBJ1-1,TGTGCCTGGGGGCGTCGGGGGAGCACTGAAGCTTTCTTT,CAWGRRGSTEAFF
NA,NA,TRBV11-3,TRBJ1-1,TGTGCCAGCAGCTTGGCAGGGAACACTGAAGCTTTCTTT,CASSLAGNTEAFF
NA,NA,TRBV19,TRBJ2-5,TGTGCCAGTAGTATAGGACTAGAAGGGACCCAGTACTTC,CASSIGLEGTQYF
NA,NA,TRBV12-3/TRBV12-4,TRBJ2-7,TGTGCCAGCAGTCACAGCTACGAGCAGTACTTC,CASSHSYEQYF
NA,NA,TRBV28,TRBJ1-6,TGTGCCAGCAGTTTAATTACAGGGTTGGATTCACCCCTCCACTTT,CASSLITGLDSPLHF
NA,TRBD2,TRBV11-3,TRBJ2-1,TGTGCCAGCAGCCCCGGTGGACTAGCGGGGGTTGAGCAGTTCTTC,CASSPGGLAGVEQFF
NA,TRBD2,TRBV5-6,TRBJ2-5,TGTGCCAGCAGTACGAGCGGGGGAGAGACCCAGTACTTC,CASSTSGGETQYF
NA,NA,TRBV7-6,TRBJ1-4,TGTGCCACCCAGGGGAGCTATGAAAAACTGTTTTTT,CATQGSYEKLFF
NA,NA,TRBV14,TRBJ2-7,TGTGCCAGCAGCCAACAGGGCGCGGGGTACGAGCAGTACTTC,CASSQQGAGYEQYF
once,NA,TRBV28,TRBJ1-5,TGTGCCAGCAGTTGGGCGAGCAATCAGCCCCAGCATTTT,CASSWASNQPQHF
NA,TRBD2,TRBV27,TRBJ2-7,TGTGCCAGCAGTTTAGAGCTAGCGGGAGAAGGGTACGAGCAGTACTTC,CASSLELAGEGYEQYF
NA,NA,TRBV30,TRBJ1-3,TGTGCCTGGAGCCCCCCGAGGGAATGGGGGGACACCATATATTTT,CAWSPPREWGDTIYF
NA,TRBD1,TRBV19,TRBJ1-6,TGTGCCAGTAGACAGGGGCCATCACCCCTCCACTTT,CASRQGPSPLHF
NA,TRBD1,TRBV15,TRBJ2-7,TGTGCCACCAGCAGGGGACAGGGGTTCCACGAGCAGTACTTC,CATSRGQGFHEQYF
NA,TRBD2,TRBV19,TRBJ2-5,TGTGCCAGTAGTATCCCGGGAGGGCGAAAAGAGACCCAGTACTTC,CASSIPGGRKETQYF
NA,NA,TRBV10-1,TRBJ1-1,TGCGCCAGCAAGTTTCCGAGGGGGTACACTGAAGCTTTCTTT,CASKFPRGYTEAFF
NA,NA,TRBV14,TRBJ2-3,TGTGCCAGCAGCCAAGCCCGGGGAAGCACAGATACGCAGTATTTT,CASSQARGSTDTQYF
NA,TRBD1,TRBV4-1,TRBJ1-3,TGCGCCAGCAGCCATGTGCTCCCTTCGATAGAGGGACAGGGTAATGGAAACACCATATATTTT,CASSHVLPSIEGQGNGNTIYF
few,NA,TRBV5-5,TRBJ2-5,TGTGCCAGCAGTTTCATCGGTGGCAGGGTCGAGTCGGAACAAGAGACCCAGTACTTC,CASSFIGGRVESEQETQYF
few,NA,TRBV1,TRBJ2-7,TGCACCAGCAGCCAACGCCGAGCGGGATTACCCTACGAGCAGTACTTC,CTSSQRRAGLPYEQYF
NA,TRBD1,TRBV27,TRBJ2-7,TGTGCCAGCAGTACCCTTCGGACAGGCTACGAGCAGTACTTC,CASSTLRTGYEQYF
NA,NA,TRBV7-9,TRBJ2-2,TGTGCCAGCAGCTTAATAATCTTCGGGGAGCTGTTTTTT,CASSLIIFGELFF
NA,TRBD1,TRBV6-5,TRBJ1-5,TGTGCCAGCACCCTTGACAGGGGAATCGATCAGCCCCAGCATTTT,CASTLDRGIDQPQHF
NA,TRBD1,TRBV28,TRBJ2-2,TGTGCCAGCAGTTTATGGTTGATTGGGACAGACACCGGGGAGCTGTTTTTT,CASSLWLIGTDTGELFF
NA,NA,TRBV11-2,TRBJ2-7,TGTGCCAGCAGCCACGAAGGGGATTACGAGCAGTACTTC,CASSHEGDYEQYF
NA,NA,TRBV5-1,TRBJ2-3,TGCGCCAGCAGCTTGGCCGGGGGAGGCACAGATACGCAGTATTTT,CASSLAGGGTDTQYF
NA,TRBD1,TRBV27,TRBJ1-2,TGTGCCAGCAGTAACCGACAGGGGGCCTATGGCTACACCTTC,CASSNRQGAYGYTF
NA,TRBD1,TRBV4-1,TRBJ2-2,TGCGCCAGCAGCCAAAGGCCCCCAACGACAGGGACCGGGGAGCTGTTTTTT,CASSQRPPTTGTGELFF
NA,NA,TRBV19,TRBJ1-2,TGTGCCAGTAGTTCCGACAGGTCTGGGAATGGCTACACCTTC,CASSSDRSGNGYTF
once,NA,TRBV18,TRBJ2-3,TGTGCCAGCTCACCTTCCCGGGGGGCTCCCACAGATACGCAGTATTTT,CASSPSRGAPTDTQYF
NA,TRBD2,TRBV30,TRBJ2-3,TGTGCCTGGAGTGTGGCCAGCGGGAGTAGAGATACGCAGTATTTT,CAWSVASGSRDTQYF